This TCR beta chain appears in the sequencing data of a study of blood T cell repertoires in COVID-19. TCRdb's table, derived via immunoSEQ multiplex PCR, lists solely in-frame clones and lacks some. The repertoire holds some 200,000 clones, with about 88% as singletons. V was clipped by 5 bases and J by 2 bases, with 12 bases between them. CDR3 length: 14 amino acids. Per germline, CDR1 KGHSH and CDR2 LQKENI. The sequenced material came from peripheral blood. The source of this sequence is a man between 40 and 49 years old with active or convalescent COVID-19. The rearrangement joins TRBV18 to TRBJ1-2; D is unresolved. The CDR3 loop is CASSILGDNYGYTF. CDR3 in DNA: TGTGCCAGCTCAATTCTGGGAGACAACTATGGCTACACCTTC.